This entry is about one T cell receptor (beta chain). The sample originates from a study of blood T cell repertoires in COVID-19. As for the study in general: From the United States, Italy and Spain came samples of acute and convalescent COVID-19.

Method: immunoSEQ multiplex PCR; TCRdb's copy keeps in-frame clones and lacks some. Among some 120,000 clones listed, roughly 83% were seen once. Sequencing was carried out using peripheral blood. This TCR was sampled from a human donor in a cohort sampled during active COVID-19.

The CDR3 DNA sequence: TGCGCCAGCAGCGTGACAGGTCTGCCTGAAGCTTTCTTT. It codes for CASSVTGLPEAFF. This chain connects TRBV5-1 to TRBJ1-1; a possible D gene is TRBD1 (6 bases). The germline gives CDR1 SGHRS, CDR2 YFSETQ. There are 13 residues in the CDR3. With 4 bases removed from V and 6 bases from J, the gap between germline ends came to 13 bases.